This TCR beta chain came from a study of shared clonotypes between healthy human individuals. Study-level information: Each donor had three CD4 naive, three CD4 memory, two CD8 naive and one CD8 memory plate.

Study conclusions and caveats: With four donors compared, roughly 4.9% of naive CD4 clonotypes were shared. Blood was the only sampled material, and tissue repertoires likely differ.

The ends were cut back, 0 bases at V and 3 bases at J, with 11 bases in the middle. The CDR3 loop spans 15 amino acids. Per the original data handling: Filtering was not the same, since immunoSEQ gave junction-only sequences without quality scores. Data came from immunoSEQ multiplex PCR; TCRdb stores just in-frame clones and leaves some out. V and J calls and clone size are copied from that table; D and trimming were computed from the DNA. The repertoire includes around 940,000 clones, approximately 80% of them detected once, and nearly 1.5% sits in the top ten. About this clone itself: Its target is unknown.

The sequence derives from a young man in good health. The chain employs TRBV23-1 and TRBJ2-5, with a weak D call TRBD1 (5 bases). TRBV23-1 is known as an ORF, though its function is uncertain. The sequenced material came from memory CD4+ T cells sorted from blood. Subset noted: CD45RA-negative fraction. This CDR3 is CASSQSAWGKETQYF. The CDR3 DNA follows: TGCGCCAGCAGTCAATCCGCCTGGGGCAAAGAGACCCAGTACTTC.